The sample holds one count of the clone carrying this T cell receptor (beta chain). Its antigen is as yet unknown. V lost 2 bases to trimming and J lost 2 bases, with 10 bases between them. Germline CDR1 and CDR2: SNHLY and FYNNEI. The CDR3 is 16 residues long. This record belongs to a study of cytomegalovirus exposure and HLA in healthy donors. PCR employed 60 Vbeta and 13 Jbeta primers. Authors' analysis steps: Later, some 79 million unique TCR beta chains were counted in an analysis, and approximately 10 million of them were shared. Repertoires were generated with immunoSEQ multiplex PCR, while TCRdb's copy carries only in-frame clones and drops some. V and J calls and clone size come straight from that table; D and trimming were deduced from the DNA. Of 100,000 to 150,000 clones listed, about two thirds are singletons. Whole-study results and caveats: A later analysis linked a missense variant in DCLRE1C to the trimming of TCR beta V and J genes.

Sequenced sample: PBMCs. The rearrangement joins TRBV2 to TRBJ1-6; D perhaps matches TRBD1 (6 bases). The sequence was obtained from a man in his forties or fifties in good health and CMV-seropositive. CDR3 bases: TGTGCCAGCAGTGAACGGACAGCCGCCTATAATTCACCCCTCCACTTT. Encoded protein: CASSERTAAYNSPLHF.